This T cell receptor beta chain appears in the sequencing data of a study of T-cell memory formation after mild COVID-19. V lost 8 bases and J lost 8, with 15 bases in between. Germline CDR1 and CDR2: MNHNY and SVGAGI (reference sequence). This CDR3 has 13 residues. TCRdb re-called the 5' RACE reads with MiXCR, one entry per CDR3 protein. Among a few hundred thousand distinct CDR3 sequences, about 20% were seen once, and the ten largest hold around 23%. This clonotype was found a few times. This chain links TRBV6-6 with TRBJ1-4; D is perhaps TRBD1 (5 bases). The sequence came from a man between 18 and 29 years old who had mild COVID-19 (a few samples of this study predate the infection). Cell type and time point are not known. Material: PBMCs or a T cell subset sorted from them (not recorded which). The CDR3, as DNA: TGTGCCAGCCTTGGGCAGGGTGGAGAAAAACTGTTTTTT. Translation: CASLGQGGEKLFF.